One sample yielded the 18 T cell receptor beta chains listed below, sequenced in a study of blood T cell repertoires in COVID-19. Clones were sequenced by immunoSEQ multiplex PCR, and TCRdb holds only the in-frame ones, with some missing. The table lists hundreds of thousands of clones, about 80% of them singletons. The sequenced sample was peripheral blood. These TCRs come from a woman in her forties or fifties who had recovered from COVID-19.

Regarding this clone: Other DNA sequences of this sample code for an identical CDR3. CDR3 sequence: CASSLPGQGSYEQYF. As DNA, the CDR3 is TGTGCCAGCAGTTTGCCGGGACAGGGCTCCTACGAGCAGTACTTC. The rearrangement joins TRBV28 to TRBJ2-7; 9 nucleotides agree with TRBD1. The germline V gene encodes CDR1 MDHEN and CDR2 SYDVKM. V gave up 3 bases and J gave up 0 bases; unmatched junction bases: 3. CDR3 length: 15 amino acids. The variable domain in full, with the rest retrieved from reference TRBV28 and TRBJ2-7, is DVKVTQSSRYLVKRTGEKVFLECVQDMDHENMFWYRQDPGLGLRLIYFSYDVKMKEKGDIPEGYSVSREKKERFSLILESASTNQTSMYLCASSLPGQGSYEQYFGPGTRLTVT.

This chain uses TRBV19 with TRBJ1-5, with D perhaps matching TRBD1 (5 bases). This CDR3 region has 15 residues. The germline V gene encodes CDR1 LNHDA and CDR2 SQIVND (reference sequence). V dropped 7 bases and J dropped 0 bases, with 13 bases sitting between them. The CDR3 spells CASKEQENSNQPQHF. CDR3 nucleotides: TGTGCCAGTAAGGAACAGGAAAATAGCAATCAGCCCCAGCATTTT.

This clone was picked up a small number of times. The V call is TRBV19, the J call TRBJ2-7; tentatively, D is TRBD1 (6 bases). The CDR3 spans 13 residues. V was trimmed by 2 bases and J by 11 bases, leaving 16 bases between them. Germline values: CDR1 LNHDA, CDR2 SQIVND (reference sequence). The CDR3 here is CASSISQGQKKYF. The CDR3 nucleotides are TGTGCCAGTAGTATAAGTCAGGGGCAAAAGAAGTACTTC. The full variable domain, its missing parts supplied by reference TRBV19 and TRBJ2-7, is DGGITQSPKYLFRKEGQNVTLSCEQNLNHDAMYWYRQDPGQGLRLIYYSQIVNDFQKGDIAEGYSVSREKKESFPLTVTSAQKNPTAFYLCASSISQGQKKYFGPGTRLTVT.

This chain uses TRBV4-2 with TRBJ1-6, with 10 bases identical to TRBD1. CDR1 is LGHNA, CDR2 YNFKEQ, per germline. This CDR3 spans 15 amino acids. The V gene end was trimmed by 1 base and the J gene end by 9 bases; junction bases not matched to a gene: 3. The CDR3 sequence is CASSQGDRGSSPLHF. The CDR3 nucleotides read TGTGCCAGCAGCCAAGGGGACAGGGGAAGTTCACCCCTCCACTTT.

The chain links TRBV7-2 to TRBJ2-3; TRBD2 matches at 9 bases. The CDR3 sequence is 14 residues long. CDR1 and CDR2 (germline): SGHTA, FQGNSA. Trimming cost V 6 bases and J 3 bases; bases outside gene matches: 4. CDR3 coding DNA: TGTGCCAGCAGTGTGAGCGGGAGGACAGATACGCAGTATTTT. This translates into CASSVSGRTDTQYF.

The chain joins TRBV9 to TRBJ1-2, with TRBD1 as a possible D gene (5 bases). Trimming shortened V by 0 bases and J by 7 bases, and 13 bases separated the two germline ends. This CDR3 region has 14 residues. Germline V CDR1 and CDR2: SGDLS, YYNGEE. The CDR3 loop is CASSVAGGKVGYTF. The DNA of the CDR3 is TGTGCCAGCAGCGTAGCTGGGGGGAAGGTTGGCTACACCTTC.

The chain carries TRBV4-2 and TRBJ1-2; D unresolved. Germline CDR1 LGHNA, CDR2 YNFKEQ. This CDR3 contains 14 residues. Trimming pared 0 bases from V and 2 bases from J, leaving 7 bases between. The CDR3 DNA sequence: TGTGCCAGCAGCCAAGATTTGGCCAACTATGGCTACACCTTC. Translated: CASSQDLANYGYTF.

The chain carries TRBV28 and TRBJ2-5; 8 nucleotides align to TRBD1. V gave up 6 bases and J gave up 1 base; unmatched junction bases: 7. Germline CDR1 is MDHEN and CDR2 is SYDVKM. CDR3 size: 15 residues. The CDR3 sequence is CASSDRGGGQETQYF. DNA of the CDR3: TGTGCCAGCAGCGACAGGGGCGGAGGCCAAGAGACCCAGTACTTC.

This clone was seen only a few times. This chain uses TRBV27 with TRBJ2-5; 8 nucleotides align to TRBD2. CDR3 length: 13 residues. V was clipped by 6 bases and J by 5 bases; unmatched bases: 5. From germline, CDR1 is MNHEY and CDR2 SMNVEV (reference sequence). Written as DNA, the CDR3 is TGTGCCAGCAGCCTAACGGGGGGGGAGACCCAGTACTTC. Its protein is CASSLTGGETQYF.

The rearrangement joins TRBV6-5 to TRBJ2-7, with 7 bases lining up with TRBD1. The CDR3 length is 14 residues. Germline trimming cut 6 bases from V and 4 bases from J; bases unmatched to any gene: 9. In germline, CDR1 is MNHEY, CDR2 SVGAGI. CDR3 protein: CASSRGIGEYEQYF. The CDR3 nucleotides read TGTGCCAGCAGCAGGGGGATAGGGGAATACGAGCAGTACTTC.

This clone has at least ten counts. The chain uses TRBV19 and TRBJ1-1, with 8 bases matching TRBD1. The germline V gene encodes CDR1 LNHDA and CDR2 SQIVND (reference sequence). Trimming took 3 bases from V and 4 from J; bases not matched to a gene: 19. The CDR3 runs 19 residues. CDR3 region: CASSMHPGISGTGVTEAFF. The DNA for the CDR3 is TGTGCCAGTAGTATGCATCCAGGCATCTCCGGGACAGGCGTCACTGAAGCTTTCTTT.

The chain recombines TRBV11-1 with TRBJ2-5; TRBD1 aligns across 8 bases. The CDR3 has 14 residues. CDR1 and CDR2 from the germline V gene are SGHAT and FQDESV (reference sequence). The V and J ends lost 5 bases and 1 base, in that order; junction bases with no gene match: 3. For the CDR3, the DNA is TGTGCCAGCAGCAGAGGACAGGGCCAAGAGACCCAGTACTTC. This codes for CASSRGQGQETQYF.

The rearrangement uses TRBV28 and TRBJ1-4, with D possibly matching TRBD1 (5 bases). The CDR3 covers 20 residues. CDR1 MDHEN and CDR2 SYDVKM come from the germline V gene. Trimming removed 1 base at V and 0 bases at J, with 21 bases between. As DNA, the CDR3 is TGTGCCAGCAGTTTATTGCATGGGGGAGGGCAATCTACAACTAATGAAAAACTGTTTTTT. It translates to CASSLLHGGGQSTTNEKLFF.

The chain combines TRBV27 with TRBJ1-4; tentative D call: TRBD1 (6 bases). Germline V gives CDR1 MNHEY, CDR2 SMNVEV (reference sequence). There are 15 residues in the CDR3. V lost 7 bases and J 3 bases, leaving 15 bases between the germline ends. DNA of the CDR3: TGTGCCAGCAACAAGGGGGGGGGCCCTAATGAAAAACTGTTTTTT. It encodes CASNKGGGPNEKLFF.

V and J are TRBV28 and TRBJ2-4; TRBD1 matches 10 bases. The V and J ends lost 5 bases and 6 bases, in that order; junction bases with no gene match: 4. CDR1 is MDHEN and CDR2 is SYDVKM in the germline V gene. The CDR3 is made up of 14 amino acids. The CDR3 reads CASSPGQGGNIQYF. The CDR3 coding sequence is TGTGCCAGCAGTCCAGGACAGGGGGGAAACATTCAGTACTTC.

The genes are TRBV5-1 and TRBJ1-1; 9 bases are a match to TRBD1. Trimming removed 2 bases from V and 0 bases from J; junction bases left unmatched: 8. Per germline, CDR1 SGHRS and CDR2 YFSETQ. The CDR3 consists of 17 residues. The CDR3 DNA sequence: TGCGCCAGCAGCTTTTCCGGACAGGGGCTCATGAACACTGAAGCTTTCTTT. Residues: CASSFSGQGLMNTEAFF. Based on the CDR3 plus reference TRBV5-1 and TRBJ1-1, the full variable domain is KAGVTQTPRYLIKTRGQQVTLSCSPISGHRSVSWYQQTPGQGLQFLFEYFSETQRNKGNFPGRFSGRQFSNSRSEMNVSTLELGDSALYLCASSFSGQGLMNTEAFFGQGTRLTVV.

In regard to this clone: Other DNA sequences of this sample code for an identical CDR3. V and J are TRBV28 and TRBJ2-7, with 8 nucleotides matching TRBD1. CDR1 is MDHEN, CDR2 SYDVKM, per germline. This CDR3 is 15 amino acids long. J was trimmed by 4 bases and V by 6 bases; bases with no gene match: 11. The CDR3 loop reads CASSPGQGASYEQYF. Here the CDR3 DNA reads TGTGCCAGCAGCCCCGGACAGGGAGCCTCGTACGAGCAGTACTTC.

This chain links TRBV27 with TRBJ1-4; D is unclear. The CDR3 runs to 15 residues. Trimming shortened V by 6 bases and J by 5 bases, and 16 bases separated the two germline ends. Germline V gene lookup returns CDR1 MNHEY and CDR2 SMNVEV (reference sequence). The CDR3 loop is CASSLQWPSNEKLFF. In DNA form, the CDR3 reads TGTGCCAGCAGCCTTCAGTGGCCTTCCAATGAAAAACTGTTTTTT.